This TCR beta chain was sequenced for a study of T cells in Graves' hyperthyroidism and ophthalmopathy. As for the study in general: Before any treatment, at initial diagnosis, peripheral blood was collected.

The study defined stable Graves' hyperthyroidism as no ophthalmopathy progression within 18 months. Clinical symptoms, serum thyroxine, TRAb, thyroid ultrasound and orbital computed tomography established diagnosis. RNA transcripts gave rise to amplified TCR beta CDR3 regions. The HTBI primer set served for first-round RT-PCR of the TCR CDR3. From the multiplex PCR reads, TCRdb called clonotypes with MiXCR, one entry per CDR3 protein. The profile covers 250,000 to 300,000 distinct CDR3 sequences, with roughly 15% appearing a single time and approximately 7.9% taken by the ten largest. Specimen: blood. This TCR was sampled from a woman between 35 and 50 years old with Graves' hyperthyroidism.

For the CDR3, the DNA is TGTGCCAGCAGTTTGACAGAAAGTATAGACTATGGCTACACCTTC. It translates to CASSLTESIDYGYTF. The chain is built from TRBV27 and TRBJ1-2; tentative D call: TRBD1 (5 bases). This CDR3 contains 15 residues. Trimming took off 3 bases at V and 3 bases at J, with 14 bases between the two ends. In germline, CDR1 is MNHEY, CDR2 SMNVEV (reference sequence).